This is a list of T cell receptor beta chains from one sample in a study of tumor and adjacent non-tumor tissue in lung cancer. In TCRdb, the multiplex PCR reads were re-called with MiXCR into one record per CDR3 protein. Of 100,000 or so distinct CDR3 sequences in the sample, around three fifths were seen once. Sample: distant non-tumor lung tissue. Every receptor here comes from a man aged 25-45 years with non-small cell lung cancer. CDR3s include the opening cysteine and the closing phenylalanine or tryptophan. Fields, in order: D gene, clone size, V gene, J gene, CDR3 protein, CDR3 DNA. D genes are given only for firm matches. For some rows the clone size is stated as once, few or many, or as a class when expanded; others skip it.

>-|once|TRBV20-1|TRBJ2-7
CSARVDRGAYERYF
TGCAGTGCTAGGGTGGACAGAGGGGCCTACGAGCGATACTTC
>-|-|TRBV4-1|TRBJ2-1
CANSQVIASSSYNEEFF
TGCGCCAACAGCCAGGTTATAGCGTCGAGCTCCTACAATGAGGAGTTCTTC
>-|many|TRBV6-6|TRBJ2-7
CASSDRDPQLGEQYF
TGTGCCAGCAGCGACCGGGACCCCCAGCTCGGCGAGCAGTACTTC
>TRBD2|many|TRBV20-1|TRBJ2-4
CSAEVGGVNIQYF
TGCAGTGCCGAGGTTGGGGGGGTCAACATTCAGTACTTC
>-|-|TRBV20-1|TRBJ2-2
CSARWNTGESFF
TGCAGTGCTAGATGGAACACCGGGGAGTCGTTTTTT
>-|-|TRBV4-2|TRBJ2-1
CASDLTWGDEQFF
TGTGCCAGCGACCTGACATGGGGCGATGAGCAGTTCTTC
>TRBD2|many|TRBV29-1|TRBJ2-1
CSVQTWGGSENEQFF
TGCAGCGTCCAAACCTGGGGGGGAAGTGAGAATGAGCAGTTCTTC
>-|-|TRBV5-6|TRBJ1-4
CANSLWGRAGREKLFF
TGTGCCAACAGCTTGTGGGGACGGGCAGGTCGCGAAAAACTGTTTTTT
>TRBD1|medium-sized|TRBV24-1|TRBJ2-1
CATSEPGQGAQFF
TGTGCCACCAGTGAACCCGGACAGGGAGCTCAGTTCTTC
>-|once|TRBV6-6|TRBJ2-7
CTSSPLTTQQYF
TGTACCAGCAGTCCCCTGACTACTCAGCAGTACTTC
>TRBD2|-|TRBV4-1|TRBJ2-1
CAGSQALAGVYNEQFF
TGCGCCGGGAGCCAAGCGCTAGCGGGGGTCTACAATGAGCAGTTCTTC
>-|-|TRBV20-1|TRBJ1-1
CSTAHRAVLAFF
TGCAGTACCGCCCACAGGGCTGTATTGGCTTTCTTT
>-|-|TRBV12-3/TRBV12-4|TRBJ2-7
CASSSRYMQYF
TGTGCCAGCAGTTCCAGATACATGCAGTACTTC
>-|many|TRBV29-1|TRBJ1-2
CSVEVGRSNYGYTF
TGCAGCGTTGAAGTAGGACGGTCAAACTATGGCTACACCTTC
>TRBD2|-|TRBV6-5|TRBJ2-3
CVSRAGGHTDTHYF
TGTGTCAGCAGGGCGGGGGGTCACACAGATACGCACTATTTT
>-|-|TRBV4-1|TRBJ2-1
CANSQEHSPVEQFF
TGCGCCAACAGCCAAGAGCACTCCCCTGTTGAGCAGTTCTTC
>-|-|TRBV20-1|TRBJ2-2
CSGQGTSGGRTTGELFF
TGCAGCGGACAGGGAACGTCTGGCGGGAGGACTACCGGGGAGCTGTTTTTT
>TRBD1|-|TRBV29-1|TRBJ2-7
CSVLTTGGYEQYF
TGCAGCGTTCTGACGACAGGGGGATACGAGCAGTACTTC
>-|-|TRBV24-1|TRBJ2-7
CATSDGSYEQCF
TGTGCCACCAGCGATGGCTCATACGAGCAGTGCTTC
>-|-|TRBV29-1|TRBJ2-7
CRVGTVCKQYF
TGCCGCGTTGGCACCGTATGTAAGCAGTACTTC
>-|-|TRBV4-2|TRBJ2-7
CASSDTWDSYEQYF
TGTGCCAGCAGCGACACATGGGACTCCTACGAGCAGTACTTC
>-|-|TRBV4-2|TRBJ1-5
CASSQDGQAGDNQPQHF
TGTGCCAGCAGCCAAGATGGGCAGGCGGGAGACAATCAGCCCCAACATTTT
>-|few|TRBV7-9|TRBJ2-1
CASSLPGERHEQFF
TGTGCCAGCAGCTTGCCTGGGGAACGACACGAGCAGTTCTTC
>-|-|TRBV6-5|TRBJ2-5
CASSLAKMTQYF
TGTGCCAGCAGCCTGGCGAAAATGACCCAGTACTTC
>-|-|TRBV12-3/TRBV12-4|TRBJ1-1
CVSSFDYNTEAFF
TGTGTCAGCAGTTTTGATTACAACACTGAAGCTTTCTTT
>TRBD2|-|TRBV6-4|TRBJ2-2
CATPGLEVGELFF
TGTGCCACCCCGGGACTAGAGGTCGGGGAGCTGTTTTTT
>-|-|TRBV12-3/TRBV12-4|TRBJ1-1
CASSLDSSERTEALF
TGTGCCAGCAGTCTAGACTCTTCGGAGAGGACTGAAGCTTTATTT
>TRBD1|many|TRBV24-1|TRBJ1-2
CATSDSRTGDSVGYTF
TGTGCCACCAGTGATTCGCGGACAGGGGATTCGGTTGGCTACACCTTC
>-|many|TRBV7-8|TRBJ2-3
CASSPRDWPTDTQYF
TGTGCCAGCAGCCCAAGGGATTGGCCCACAGATACGCAGTATTTT
>-|-|TRBV11-1|TRBJ2-7
CASSLAPTDHEQYF
TGTGCCAGCAGCTTAGCCCCGACTGATCACGAGCAGTACTTC
>-|many|TRBV20-1|TRBJ2-3
CSAYPGLLWADTQYF
TGCAGTGCTTACCCGGGGCTTCTTTGGGCAGATACGCAGTATTTT
>TRBD2|many|TRBV20-1|TRBJ2-7
CSARNTAGGRNEQYF
TGCAGTGCTAGGAATACAGCGGGAGGGAGGAACGAGCAGTACTTC
>TRBD1|-|TRBV5-4|TRBJ2-1
CANSRDSLSYNEQSF
TGTGCCAACAGTCGGGACAGCTTGTCCTACAATGAGCAGTCCTTC
>TRBD1|-|TRBV11-2|TRBJ2-7
CASSVRDREGEQYF
TGTGCCAGCAGCGTCCGGGACAGGGAGGGGGAGCAGTACTTC
>TRBD1|-|TRBV6-5|TRBJ1-6
CVSGEQGNLYNSTLHF
TGTGTCAGCGGGGAACAGGGGAACCTCTATAATTCAACCCTCCACTTT
>TRBD2|-|TRBV20-1|TRBJ2-1
CSARAAGGHNEQFF
TGCAGTGCCCGGGCGGCGGGAGGCCACAATGAGCAGTTCTTC
>-|-|TRBV7-9|TRBJ1-3
CASSFRGYTIYF
TGTGCCAGCAGCTTTAGGGGGTACACCATATATTTT
>-|few|TRBV12-3/TRBV12-4|TRBJ2-1
CASNLGGSYNEQFF
TGTGCCAGCAATTTAGGGGGCTCCTACAATGAGCAGTTCTTC
>-|many|TRBV6-6|TRBJ2-3
CASSYEAVGTDTQYF
TGTGCCAGCAGTTACGAAGCGGTTGGCACAGATACGCAGTATTTT
>-|many|TRBV4-2|TRBJ2-5
CASSQGFVGQGSGETQYF
TGTGCCAGCAGCCAAGGCTTCGTTGGGCAGGGAAGCGGGGAGACCCAGTACTTC
>-|-|TRBV24-1|TRBJ2-7
CAISDLFAKTVPEQYF
TGTGCCATCAGTGATTTGTTCGCGAAGACTGTTCCCGAGCAGTACTTC
>TRBD2|-|TRBV11-2|TRBJ2-1
CASSIRLAPSNEQFF
TGCGCCAGCAGCATTAGACTAGCCCCCTCCAATGAGCAGTTCTTC
>TRBD2|-|TRBV20-1|TRBJ2-1
CSALTGTSVLHEPFF
TGCAGCGCCCTGACCGGTACTAGCGTTCTCCATGAGCCGTTCTTC
>-|-|TRBV5-1|TRBJ1-4
CARSYSGAATNEKLFF
TGCGCCAGGAGCTACTCAGGGGCTGCAACTAATGAAAAACTGTTTTTT
>-|few|TRBV4-2|TRBJ2-7
CASSWGSIGSSYEQYF
TGTGCCAGCAGCTGGGGTAGTATAGGGAGCTCCTACGAGCAGTACTTC
>-|few|TRBV11-2|TRBJ2-5
CASSLDTGKETQYF
TGTGCCAGCAGCTTAGATACAGGGAAGGAGACCCAGTACTTC
>-|-|TRBV15|TRBJ2-7
CATSREGRNTEKQYF
TGTGCCACCAGCAGAGAAGGTAGGAATACGGAGAAGCAGTACTTC
>TRBD1|once|TRBV10-3|TRBJ2-7
CAICGGDRGHEQYF
TGTGCCATCTGTGGTGGGGACAGGGGCCACGAGCAGTACTTC
>-|-|TRBV11-1|TRBJ2-1
CASNLGTNEQFF
TGTGCCAGCAACTTAGGGACCAATGAGCAGTTCTTC
>-|many|TRBV6-5|TRBJ2-6
CASSRTGSGANVLTF
TGTGCCAGCAGTCGGACGGGCTCTGGGGCCAACGTCCTGACTTTC
>TRBD1|-|TRBV5-1|TRBJ2-6
CASRTEGGQGYSGANVLTF
TGCGCCAGCAGGACCGAAGGGGGACAGGGATACTCTGGGGCCAACGTCCTGACTTTC
>-|-|TRBV11-2|TRBJ2-6
CDSSPWGSGPGSGANVLTF
TGTGATAGCAGTCCATGGGGTAGTGGTCCCGGATCTGGGGCCAACGTCCTGACTTTC
>-|few|TRBV11-2|TRBJ2-7
CASSLDWTYEQYF
TGTGCCAGCAGCTTGGACTGGACCTACGAGCAGTACTTC
>-|-|TRBV20-1|TRBJ2-2
CSTKLQGQTGELFF
TGCAGTACTAAGTTACAGGGACAAACCGGGGAACTGTTTTTT
>TRBD1|few|TRBV7-8|TRBJ2-5
CASSMNRGRSETQYF
TGTGCCAGCAGCATGAACAGGGGGCGAAGCGAGACCCAGTACTTC